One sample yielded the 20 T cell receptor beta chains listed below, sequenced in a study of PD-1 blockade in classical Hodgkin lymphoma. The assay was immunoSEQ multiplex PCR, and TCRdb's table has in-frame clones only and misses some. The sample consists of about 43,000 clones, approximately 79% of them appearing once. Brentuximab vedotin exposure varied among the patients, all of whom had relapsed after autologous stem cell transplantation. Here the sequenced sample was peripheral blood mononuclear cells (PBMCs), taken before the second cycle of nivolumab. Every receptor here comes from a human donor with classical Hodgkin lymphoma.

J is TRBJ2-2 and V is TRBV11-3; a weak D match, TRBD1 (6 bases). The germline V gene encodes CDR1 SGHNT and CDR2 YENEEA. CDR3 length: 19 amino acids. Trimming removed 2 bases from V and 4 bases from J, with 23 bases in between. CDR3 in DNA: TGTGCCAGCAGCTTAAGAACAGCAGTGGGGACAAGCCGCACCGGGGAGCTGTTTTTT. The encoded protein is CASSLRTAVGTSRTGELFF.

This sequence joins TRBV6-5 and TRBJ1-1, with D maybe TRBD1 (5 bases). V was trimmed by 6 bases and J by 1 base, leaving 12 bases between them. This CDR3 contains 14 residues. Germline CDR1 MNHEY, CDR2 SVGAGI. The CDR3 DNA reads TGTGCCAGCAGCATAGGGGTGGGGAACACTGAAGCTTTCTTT. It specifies CASSIGVGNTEAFF.

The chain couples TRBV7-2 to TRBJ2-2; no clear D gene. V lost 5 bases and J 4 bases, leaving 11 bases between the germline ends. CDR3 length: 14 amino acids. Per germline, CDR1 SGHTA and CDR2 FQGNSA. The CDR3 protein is CASSPLPRTGELFF. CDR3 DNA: TGTGCCAGCAGCCCTTTACCACGCACCGGGGAGCTGTTTTTT.

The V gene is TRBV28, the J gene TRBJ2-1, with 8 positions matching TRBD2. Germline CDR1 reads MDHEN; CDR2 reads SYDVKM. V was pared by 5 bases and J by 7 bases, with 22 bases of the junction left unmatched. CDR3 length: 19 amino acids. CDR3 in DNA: TGTGCCAGCAGTCCTCCCCCCCTACTACTAGCGGACGACGGGAATGAGCAGTTCTTC. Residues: CASSPPPLLLADDGNEQFF.

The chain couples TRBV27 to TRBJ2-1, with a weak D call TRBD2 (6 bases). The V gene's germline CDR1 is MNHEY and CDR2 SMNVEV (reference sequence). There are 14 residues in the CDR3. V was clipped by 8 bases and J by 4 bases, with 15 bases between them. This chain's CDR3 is CASQRESQYNEQFF. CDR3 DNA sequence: TGTGCCAGCCAACGGGAGAGTCAGTACAATGAGCAGTTCTTC.

The CDR3 spells CASSLVPGANEQYF. The CDR3 coding sequence is TGTGCCAGCAGTTTAGTCCCAGGGGCGAACGAGCAGTACTTC. The chain employs TRBV28 and TRBJ2-7, with D perhaps matching TRBD1 (6 bases). Germline V gives CDR1 MDHEN, CDR2 SYDVKM. Between the trimmed V and J ends, which lost 2 bases and 5 bases, there was a span of 13 bases. CDR3 length: 14 residues.

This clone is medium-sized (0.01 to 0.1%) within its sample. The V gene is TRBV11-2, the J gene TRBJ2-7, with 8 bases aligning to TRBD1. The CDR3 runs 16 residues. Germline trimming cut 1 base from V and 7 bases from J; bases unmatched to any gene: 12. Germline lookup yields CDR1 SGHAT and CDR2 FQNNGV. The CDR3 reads CASSLAPDRALGEQYF. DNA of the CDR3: TGTGCCAGCAGCTTAGCTCCGGACAGGGCCCTGGGGGAGCAGTACTTC. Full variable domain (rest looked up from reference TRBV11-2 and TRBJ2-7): EAGVAQSPRYKIIEKRQSVAFWCNPISGHATLYWYQQILGQGPKLLIQFQNNGVVDDSQLPKDRFSAERLKGVDSTLKIQPAKLEDSAVYLCASSLAPDRALGEQYFGPGTRLTVT.

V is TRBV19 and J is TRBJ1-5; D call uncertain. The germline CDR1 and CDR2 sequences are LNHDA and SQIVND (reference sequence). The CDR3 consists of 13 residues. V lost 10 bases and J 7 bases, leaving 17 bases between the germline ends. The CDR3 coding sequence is TGTGCCACCCTAAACGGGGTAGGGCAGCCCCAGCATTTT. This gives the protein CATLNGVGQPQHF. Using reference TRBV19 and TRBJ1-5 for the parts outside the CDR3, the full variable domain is DGGITQSPKYLFRKEGQNVTLSCEQNLNHDAMYWYRQDPGQGLRLIYYSQIVNDFQKGDIAEGYSVSREKKESFPLTVTSAQKNPTAFYLCATLNGVGQPQHFGDGTRLSIL.

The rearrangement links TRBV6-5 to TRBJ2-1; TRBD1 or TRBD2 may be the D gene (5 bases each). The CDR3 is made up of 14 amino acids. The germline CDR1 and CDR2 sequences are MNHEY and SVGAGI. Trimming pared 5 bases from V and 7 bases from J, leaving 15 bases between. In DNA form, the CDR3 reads TGTGCCAGCAGTGAACCGGGACCAAGGAATGAGCAGTTCTTC. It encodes CASSEPGPRNEQFF.

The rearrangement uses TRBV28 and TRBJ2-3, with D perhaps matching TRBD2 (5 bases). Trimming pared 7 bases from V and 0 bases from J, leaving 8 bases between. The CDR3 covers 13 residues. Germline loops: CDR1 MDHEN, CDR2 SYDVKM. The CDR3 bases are TGTGCCAGCACGCGGGCGAGCACAGATACGCAGTATTTT. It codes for CASTRASTDTQYF.

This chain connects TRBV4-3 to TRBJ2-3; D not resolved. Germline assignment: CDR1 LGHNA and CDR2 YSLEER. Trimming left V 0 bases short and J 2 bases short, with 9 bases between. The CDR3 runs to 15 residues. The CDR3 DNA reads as TGCGCCAGCAGCCAAGAGGCTGACGCCACAGATACGCAGTATTTT. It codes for CASSQEADATDTQYF.

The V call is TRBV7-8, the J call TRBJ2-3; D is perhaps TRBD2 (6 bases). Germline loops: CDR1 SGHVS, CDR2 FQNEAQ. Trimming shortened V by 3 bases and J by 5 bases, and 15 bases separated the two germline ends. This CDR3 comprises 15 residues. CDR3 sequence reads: CASSLSASVEDTQYF. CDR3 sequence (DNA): TGTGCCAGCAGCTTGTCTGCTAGCGTGGAAGATACGCAGTATTTT.

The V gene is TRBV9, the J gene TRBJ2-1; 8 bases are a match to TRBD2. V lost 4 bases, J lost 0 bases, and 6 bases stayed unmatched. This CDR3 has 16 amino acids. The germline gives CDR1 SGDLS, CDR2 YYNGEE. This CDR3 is CASSPYSGASYNEQFF. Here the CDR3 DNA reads TGTGCCAGCAGCCCATATAGCGGGGCCTCCTACAATGAGCAGTTCTTC.

The CDR3 sequence is CASSLEGRNTEAFF. The CDR3, as DNA: TGTGCCAGCAGCTTGGAGGGGAGGAACACTGAAGCTTTCTTT. The chain links TRBV5-4 to TRBJ1-1, with D tentatively TRBD1 (5 bases). Germline CDR1 SGHNT, CDR2 YYREEE (reference sequence). This CDR3 spans 14 amino acids. V was trimmed by 0 bases and J by 1 base, leaving 7 bases between them.

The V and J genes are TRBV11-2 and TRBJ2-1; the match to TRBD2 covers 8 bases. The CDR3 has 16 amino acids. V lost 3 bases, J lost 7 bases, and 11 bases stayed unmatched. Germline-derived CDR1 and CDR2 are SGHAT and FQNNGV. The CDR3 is CASSFNRGGLGNEQFF. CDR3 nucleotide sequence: TGTGCCAGCAGCTTTAACCGGGGGGGCCTGGGAAATGAGCAGTTCTTC.

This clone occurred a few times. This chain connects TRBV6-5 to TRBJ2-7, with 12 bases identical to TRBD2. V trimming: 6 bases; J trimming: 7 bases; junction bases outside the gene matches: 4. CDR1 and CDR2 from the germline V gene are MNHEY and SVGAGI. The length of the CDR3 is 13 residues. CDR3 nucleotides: TGTGCCAGCAGACACGGACTAGCGGGAGAGCAGTACTTC. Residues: CASRHGLAGEQYF.

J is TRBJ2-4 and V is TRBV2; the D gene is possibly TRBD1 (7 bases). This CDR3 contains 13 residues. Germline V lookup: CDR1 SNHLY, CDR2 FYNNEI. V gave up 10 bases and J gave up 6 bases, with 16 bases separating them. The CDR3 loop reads CATQSQGGNIQYF. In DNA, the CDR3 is TGTGCCACGCAGTCCCAGGGGGGAAACATTCAGTACTTC.

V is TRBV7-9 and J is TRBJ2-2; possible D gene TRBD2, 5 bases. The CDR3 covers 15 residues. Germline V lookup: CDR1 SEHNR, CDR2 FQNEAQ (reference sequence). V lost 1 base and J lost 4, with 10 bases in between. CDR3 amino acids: CASSLGAASTGELFF. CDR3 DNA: TGTGCCAGCAGCTTAGGAGCGGCGAGCACCGGGGAGCTGTTTTTT.

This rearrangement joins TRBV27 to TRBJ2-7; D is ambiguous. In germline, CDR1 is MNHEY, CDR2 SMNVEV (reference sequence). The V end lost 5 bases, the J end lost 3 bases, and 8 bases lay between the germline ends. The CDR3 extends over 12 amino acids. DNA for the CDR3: TGTGCCAGCAGTGCGAACCACTACGAGCAGTACTTC. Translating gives CASSANHYEQYF.

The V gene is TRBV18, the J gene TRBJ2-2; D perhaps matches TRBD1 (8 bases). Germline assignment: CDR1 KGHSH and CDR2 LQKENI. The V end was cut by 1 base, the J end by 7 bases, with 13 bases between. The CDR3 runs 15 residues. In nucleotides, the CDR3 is TGTGCCAGCTCACCACGGACAGGGAGGGACGGGGAGCTGTTTTTT. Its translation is CASSPRTGRDGELFF.